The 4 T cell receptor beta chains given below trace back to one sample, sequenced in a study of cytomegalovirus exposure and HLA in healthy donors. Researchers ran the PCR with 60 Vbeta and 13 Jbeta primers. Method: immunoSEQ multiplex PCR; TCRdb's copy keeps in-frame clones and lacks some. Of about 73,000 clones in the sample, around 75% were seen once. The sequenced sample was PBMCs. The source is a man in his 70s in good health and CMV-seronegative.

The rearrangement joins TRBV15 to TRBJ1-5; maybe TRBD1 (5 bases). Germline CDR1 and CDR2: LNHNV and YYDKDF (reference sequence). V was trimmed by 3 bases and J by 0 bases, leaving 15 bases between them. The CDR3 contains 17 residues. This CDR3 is CATSSSQVLYSNQPQHF. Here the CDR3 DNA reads TGTGCCACCAGCAGTTCACAGGTCCTCTATAGCAATCAGCCCCAGCATTTT.

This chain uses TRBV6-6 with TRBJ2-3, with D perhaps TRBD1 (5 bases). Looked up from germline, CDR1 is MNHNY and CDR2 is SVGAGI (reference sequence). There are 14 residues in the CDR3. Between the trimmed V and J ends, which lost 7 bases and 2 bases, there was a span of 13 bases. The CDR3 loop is CASTQGFLTDTQYF. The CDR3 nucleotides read TGTGCCAGCACCCAGGGATTTCTCACAGATACGCAGTATTTT.

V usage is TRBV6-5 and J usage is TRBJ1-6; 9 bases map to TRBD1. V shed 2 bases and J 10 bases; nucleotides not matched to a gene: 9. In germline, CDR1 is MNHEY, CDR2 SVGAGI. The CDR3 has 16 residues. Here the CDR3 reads CASSYQGTGTRSPLHF. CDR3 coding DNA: TGTGCCAGCAGTTACCAAGGGACAGGGACACGATCACCCCTCCACTTT.

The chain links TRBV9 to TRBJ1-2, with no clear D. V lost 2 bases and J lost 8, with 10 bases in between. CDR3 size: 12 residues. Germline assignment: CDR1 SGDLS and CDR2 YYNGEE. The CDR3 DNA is TGTGCCAGCAGCGTGAACTCGTACGGCTACACCTTC. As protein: CASSVNSYGYTF.